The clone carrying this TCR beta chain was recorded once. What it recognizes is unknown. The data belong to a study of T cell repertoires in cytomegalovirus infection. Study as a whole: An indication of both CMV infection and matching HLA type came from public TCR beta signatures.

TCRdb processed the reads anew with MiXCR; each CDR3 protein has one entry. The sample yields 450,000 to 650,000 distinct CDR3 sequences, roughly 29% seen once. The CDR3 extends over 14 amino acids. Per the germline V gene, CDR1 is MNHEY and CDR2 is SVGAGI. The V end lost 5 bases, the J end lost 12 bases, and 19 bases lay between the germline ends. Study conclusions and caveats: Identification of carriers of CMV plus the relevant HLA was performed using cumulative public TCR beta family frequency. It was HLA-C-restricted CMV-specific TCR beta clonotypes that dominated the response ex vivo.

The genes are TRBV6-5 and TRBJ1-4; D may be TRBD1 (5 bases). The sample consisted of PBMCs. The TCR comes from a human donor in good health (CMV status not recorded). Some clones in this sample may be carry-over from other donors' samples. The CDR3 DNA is TGTGCCAGCAGTGGAGGTCTGGGACGTCTAGAACTGTTTTTT. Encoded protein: CASSGGLGRLELFF.